This T cell receptor beta chain was documented in a study of T-cell memory formation after mild COVID-19. Whole-study context: TCR clusters mostly belonged to single donors.

TCRdb re-called the 5' RACE reads through MiXCR, storing one row per CDR3 protein. The sample lists fewer than 350,000 distinct CDR3 sequences, approximately 19% seen once, with roughly 23% in the top ten. Study findings and constraints: Clones contracting across day 15 to 85 had a balanced CD4/CD8 profile; later expanding clones leaned CD4+. Prior to infection, memory already included some responding clones, suggesting cross-reactive memory joined. CD4+ contracting clones were found mainly in CM and EM, and CD8+ ones in EMRA.

The V and J ends lost 6 bases and 7 bases respectively, with 16 bases between them. The CDR3 is 15 amino acids. Germline V gives CDR1 LGHDT, CDR2 YNNKEL (reference sequence). Many counts were recorded for this clonotype. The antigen remains undetermined. This receptor was identified in a man between 18 and 29 years old who had mild COVID-19 (a few samples of this study predate the infection). Cell type and time point are not known. The chain links TRBV3-1 to TRBJ1-6; D possibly corresponds to TRBD1 (5 bases). Sequences were obtained from PBMCs or a T cell subset sorted from them (not recorded which). CDR3 amino acids: CASSPPAGTNSPLHF. DNA of the CDR3: TGTGCCAGCAGTCCACCAGCGGGGACGAATTCACCCCTCCACTTT. Based on the CDR3 plus reference TRBV3-1 and TRBJ1-6, the full variable domain is DTAVSQTPKYLVTQMGNDKSIKCEQNLGHDTMYWYKQDSKKFLKIMFSYNNKELIINETVPNRFSPKSPDKAHLNLHINSLELGDSAVYFCASSPPAGTNSPLHFGNGTRLTVT.